This T cell receptor (beta chain) was identified during a study of blood T cell repertoires in COVID-19. Turning to the study itself: COVID-19 samples from acute and convalescent phases originated in the United States, Italy and Spain. From T cells, B-cell-depleted T cells, or PBMCs came the material, which was cDNA or gDNA.

In this sample, this clone turned up once. CDR1 and CDR2 (germline): GTSNPN, SVGIG (reference sequence). This CDR3 has 15 residues. Losses at the gene ends were 5 bases for V and 3 bases for J; bases not matched to a gene: 9. Authors' data handling: Reference gene primer amplification yielded estimated nucleated cell counts. Assay used: immunoSEQ multiplex PCR; TCRdb lists only in-frame clones, some missing. That table gives V, J and clone size, and the DNA gave D and trimming. The sample includes 95,000 to 150,000 clones, about 83% of them seen just once. The origin of this receptor is a man aged 55 to 70 with acute or convalescent COVID-19. The sample was peripheral blood. This chain links TRBV30 with TRBJ2-3, with TRBD2 identical over 9 bases. The CDR3 reads CAWGVGAGGTDTQYF. The CDR3 nucleotides read TGTGCCTGGGGCGTGGGGGCGGGAGGGACAGATACGCAGTATTTT.